A selection of T cell receptor beta chains follows, all from one sample in a study of cytomegalovirus exposure and HLA in healthy donors. Libraries were prepared by immunoSEQ multiplex PCR; TCRdb keeps only in-frame clonotypes and omits some of them. The sample has more than 100,000 clones; just under 80% are singletons. Sequencing used PBMCs. The receptors shown here come from a woman aged 18-30 years in good health and CMV-seronegative. CDR3s include the opening cysteine and the closing phenylalanine or tryptophan. Fields, in order: D gene, clone size, V gene, J gene, CDR3 protein, CDR3 DNA. D genes are given only for firm matches. Rows may omit the clone size; those that give it use once, few, many or a size class.

TRBD1	-	TRBV30	TRBJ1-2	CAWSVQGAYYGYTF	TGTGCCTGGAGTGTACAGGGGGCATACTATGGCTACACCTTC
TRBD2	-	TRBV7-9	TRBJ2-5	CASSPLAGGQETQYF	TGTGCCAGCAGCCCCCTGGCGGGAGGACAAGAGACCCAGTACTTC
-	-	TRBV5-4	TRBJ2-7	CASSSYSGSYEQYF	TGTGCCAGCAGCTCATATAGCGGCTCCTACGAGCAGTACTTC
TRBD2	-	TRBV7-8	TRBJ2-2	CASSLMLAGVNTGELFF	TGTGCCAGCAGCCTGATGCTAGCGGGAGTGAACACCGGGGAGCTGTTTTTT
-	-	TRBV7-6	TRBJ1-1	CASSLATNTEAFF	TGTGCCAGCAGCTTAGCGACTAACACTGAAGCTTTCTTT
TRBD2	-	TRBV7-9	TRBJ2-1	CASSLGASGSSYNEQFF	TGTGCCAGCAGCTTAGGGGCTAGCGGGAGCTCCTACAATGAGCAGTTCTTC
-	-	TRBV20-1	TRBJ1-1	CSAREGTEAFF	TGCAGTGCTAGGGAGGGGACTGAAGCTTTCTTT
-	-	TRBV5-8	TRBJ2-7	CASSFSGRSYEQYF	TGTGCCAGCAGCTTTAGCGGACGCTCCTACGAGCAGTACTTC
TRBD1	-	TRBV7-9	TRBJ2-1	CASSFLWGQGALNEQFF	TGTGCCAGCAGCTTTCTCTGGGGACAGGGGGCGCTTAATGAGCAGTTCTTC
TRBD1	-	TRBV29-1	TRBJ1-5	CSVGQGSNQPQHF	TGCAGCGTTGGACAGGGAAGCAATCAGCCCCAGCATTTT
-	-	TRBV30	TRBJ2-7	CAWSVSYEQYF	TGTGCCTGGAGTGTTAGCTACGAGCAGTACTTC
-	once	TRBV6-5	TRBJ1-1	CASSYSPGMNTEAFF	TGTGCCAGCAGTTACTCGCCAGGGATGAACACTGAAGCTTTCTTT
TRBD1	-	TRBV5-1	TRBJ1-2	CASSLTQGETPETF	TGCGCCAGCAGCTTGACACAGGGGGAAACCCCTGAGACCTTC
-	-	TRBV27	TRBJ2-1	CASSSPAAWNNEQFF	TGTGCCAGCAGTTCCCCAGCGGCTTGGAACAATGAGCAGTTCTTC
-	-	TRBV4-1	TRBJ2-6	CASSQATGFSGANVLTF	TGCGCCAGCAGCCAAGCGACAGGTTTCTCTGGGGCCAACGTCCTGACTTTC
-	-	TRBV6-5	TRBJ1-2	CASSYDSNYGYTF	TGTGCCAGCAGTTACGACAGTAACTATGGCTACACCTTC
-	-	TRBV19	TRBJ1-3	CASSIWASASGNTIYF	TGTGCCAGTAGTATCTGGGCCTCTGCCTCTGGAAACACCATATATTTT
-	-	TRBV9	TRBJ1-5	CASSPEAGDGNQPQHF	TGTGCCAGCAGCCCAGAGGCGGGTGACGGGAATCAGCCCCAGCATTTT
TRBD2	-	TRBV11-3	TRBJ2-1	CASSQTMSGSSYNEQFF	TGTGCCAGCAGCCAAACCATGAGCGGGAGCTCCTACAATGAGCAGTTCTTC
TRBD2	-	TRBV5-1	TRBJ2-7	CASSWTSGSSYEQYF	TGCGCCAGCAGCTGGACTAGCGGGAGCTCCTACGAGCAGTACTTC
TRBD1	-	TRBV4-1	TRBJ2-1	CASSQDKTGTGGYNEQFF	TGCGCCAGCAGCCAAGATAAAACCGGGACAGGGGGTTACAATGAGCAGTTCTTC
TRBD2	-	TRBV27	TRBJ2-1	CASSSWTRSYNEQFF	TGTGCCAGCAGTTCTTGGACTAGATCCTACAATGAGCAGTTCTTC
-	-	TRBV21-1	TRBJ2-7	CASSKTRAYEQYF	TGTGCCAGCAGCAAGACAAGAGCCTACGAGCAGTACTTC
-	-	TRBV7-9	TRBJ1-2	CASSPSGPSGYTF	TGTGCCAGCAGCCCTAGCGGACCCAGTGGCTACACCTTC
TRBD2	few	TRBV19	TRBJ2-7	CASSSQLAGDYEQYF	TGTGCCAGTAGTAGCCAACTAGCGGGAGACTACGAGCAGTACTTC
-	-	TRBV25-1	TRBJ1-5	CATQGLGQPQHF	TGTGCCACGCAGGGGTTGGGTCAGCCCCAGCATTTT
TRBD1	few	TRBV2	TRBJ2-1	CASSDRVMVFEQFF	TGTGCCAGCAGCGACAGGGTGATGGTTTTTGAGCAGTTCTTC
TRBD1	-	TRBV30	TRBJ2-1	CAYPGQTWGEQFF	TGTGCCTACCCGGGACAGACGTGGGGGGAGCAGTTCTTC
TRBD1	-	TRBV5-4	TRBJ1-4	CASSLAGGQDLFF	TGTGCCAGCAGCTTGGCGGGCGGACAGGATTTGTTTTTT
-	once	TRBV4-2	TRBJ2-7	CASSQDMGPAYEQYF	TGTGCCAGCAGCCAAGATATGGGGCCGGCCTACGAGCAGTACTTC
-	once	TRBV30	TRBJ2-5	CAWSVSRRETQYF	TGTGCCTGGAGTGTTTCACGGCGGGAGACCCAGTACTTC
-	-	TRBV4-2	TRBJ2-2	CASTVAEVTGELFF	TGTGCCAGCACAGTAGCTGAAGTCACCGGGGAGCTGTTTTTT
TRBD2	-	TRBV7-6	TRBJ2-3	CASSPSGAGVVDTQYF	TGTGCCAGCAGCCCGTCAGGAGCGGGAGTAGTAGATACGCAGTATTTT
-	-	TRBV30	TRBJ1-2	CAWSAVGGKGYTF	TGTGCCTGGAGTGCCGTGGGAGGCAAAGGCTACACCTTC
-	-	TRBV19	TRBJ2-1	CASSITASEAPDNEQFF	TGTGCCAGTAGTATTACGGCTAGCGAGGCACCTGACAATGAGCAGTTCTTC
-	-	TRBV27	TRBJ2-3	CASSLSFADTQYF	TGTGCCAGCAGTTTATCGTTCGCAGATACGCAGTATTTT
-	-	TRBV14	TRBJ1-1	CASSQGTTRGAFF	TGTGCCAGCAGCCAAGGGACTACCCGCGGGGCTTTCTTT
-	-	TRBV19	TRBJ1-3	CASSQVYSGNTIYF	TGTGCCAGTAGTCAGGTGTACTCTGGAAACACCATATATTTT
-	-	TRBV7-9	TRBJ2-7	CASSSGGSSYEQYF	TGTGCCAGCAGCTCAGGTGGGAGCTCCTACGAGCAGTACTTC
TRBD2	-	TRBV7-2	TRBJ2-3	CASSFNSGSGTDTQYF	TGTGCCAGCAGCTTTAATAGCGGGAGTGGGACAGATACGCAGTATTTT
TRBD1	-	TRBV7-8	TRBJ1-3	CASSLNPLGQDIYTIYF	TGTGCCAGCAGCTTAAATCCCCTTGGACAGGACATTTACACCATATATTTT
-	-	TRBV6-4	TRBJ2-1	CASSVSGRGNNEQFF	TGTGCCAGCAGTGTGAGCGGAAGAGGGAACAATGAGCAGTTCTTC
-	-	TRBV18	TRBJ1-5	CASSAGIRGNQPQHF	TGTGCCAGCTCGGCAGGGATTCGGGGCAATCAGCCCCAGCATTTT
-	-	TRBV5-6	TRBJ2-5	CASSPWSGVGETQYF	TGTGCCAGCAGCCCATGGTCGGGTGTGGGAGAGACCCAGTACTTC
-	once	TRBV29-1	TRBJ1-2	CSVVKGLKLVGYTF	TGCAGCGTTGTTAAGGGACTAAAGTTAGTTGGCTACACCTTC
-	-	TRBV27	TRBJ1-6	CASSLYRGNSPLHF	TGTGCCAGCAGTTTATATCGGGGTAATTCACCCCTCCACTTT
-	few	TRBV9	TRBJ2-1	CASSSNRARQFF	TGTGCCAGCAGCTCGAACAGGGCCCGGCAGTTCTTC
-	-	TRBV4-1	TRBJ2-1	CASSRGTNLYNEQFF	TGCGCCAGCAGCCGCGGGACCAATCTTTACAATGAGCAGTTCTTC
TRBD2	-	TRBV5-4	TRBJ2-5	CASSLRLASGSYQETQYF	TGTGCCAGCAGCTTGAGGTTGGCAAGCGGGAGTTATCAAGAGACCCAGTACTTC
-	-	TRBV13	TRBJ1-1	CASSYTGPTEAFF	TGTGCCAGCAGCTATACAGGGCCCACTGAAGCTTTCTTT
TRBD1	-	TRBV7-6	TRBJ1-4	CASSSDRVQLFF	TGTGCCAGCAGCTCGGACAGGGTACAACTGTTTTTT
TRBD1	-	TRBV5-4	TRBJ1-2	CASSPRQGADGYTF	TGTGCCAGCAGCCCGCGACAGGGGGCGGATGGCTACACCTTC
-	-	TRBV2	TRBJ2-3	CASSPSMSTDTQYF	TGTGCCAGCAGTCCTAGTATGAGCACAGATACGCAGTATTTT
TRBD2	-	TRBV6-1	TRBJ2-2	CASSEVAGGLSDTGELFF	TGTGCCAGCAGTGAAGTAGCGGGAGGATTAAGTGACACCGGGGAGCTGTTTTTT
-	many	TRBV14	TRBJ2-2	CASSQNRDTGELFF	TGTGCCAGCAGCCAGAACAGGGACACCGGGGAGCTGTTTTTT
-	-	TRBV19	TRBJ2-1	CASSITVDEQFF	TGTGCCAGTAGTATAACGGTCGATGAGCAGTTCTTC
TRBD1	-	TRBV27	TRBJ1-1	CASSLNRGKAEAFF	TGTGCCAGCAGTTTAAACAGGGGTAAAGCTGAAGCTTTCTTT
-	-	TRBV4-1	TRBJ2-3	CASSQDWTATDTQYF	TGCGCCAGCAGCCAAGACTGGACAGCCACAGATACGCAGTATTTT
-	-	TRBV5-4	TRBJ1-1	CASSLQSMNTEAFF	TGTGCCAGCAGCTTACAGTCTATGAACACTGAAGCTTTCTTT
TRBD1	-	TRBV27	TRBJ1-1	CASKQNRGEAFF	TGTGCCTCTAAACAGAACAGGGGTGAAGCTTTCTTT